This entry lists 9 T cell receptor beta chains sequenced from one sample in a study of cytomegalovirus exposure and HLA in healthy donors (dated by TCRdb to about 2017). Library preparation used the immunoSEQ multiplex PCR assay. The multiplex PCR relied on a mix of 60 forward primers for TCR Vbeta segments and 13 reverse primers for TCR Jbeta segments. Here the immuneACCESS table is served through TCRdb, limited to in-frame sequences with V and J called. Missing clones are a known gap in these copies; in checked studies unresolved V genes cover under half, and the rest lacks a known reason. The sample data list roughly 120,000 clones, and around three quarters of these were observed just once. 2% to 2.5% of the sample belongs to the ten largest clones. The sample consisted of PBMCs. The receptors were gathered from a man aged 18 to 35 in good health and CMV-seronegative.

The chain employs TRBV5-1 and TRBJ2-2; 11 bases map to TRBD2. CDR3 length equals 16 residues. Germline CDR1 reads SGHRS; CDR2 reads YFSETQ. Unmatched junction bases numbered 6, after V lost 3 bases and J lost 5 bases. CDR3 DNA: TGCGCCAGCAGCTCCACGGGACTAGCGGAGACCGGGGAGCTGTTTTTT. Residues: CASSSTGLAETGELFF.

DNA for the CDR3: TGCGCCAGCAGCTCGACCTCGGGAAGTTCCTACGAGCAGTACTTC. Translated: CASSSTSGSSYEQYF. The V and J genes are TRBV5-1 and TRBJ2-7; possible D gene TRBD2, 5 bases. V was clipped by 3 bases and J by 1 base, with 14 bases between them. Germline V CDR1 and CDR2: SGHRS, YFSETQ. The CDR3 loop spans 15 amino acids.

The J gene is TRBJ1-1, the V gene TRBV2; D ambiguous. Per the germline V gene, CDR1 is SNHLY and CDR2 is FYNNEI. The germline V and J ends were trimmed by 4 bases and 1 base, with 10 bases remaining between them. CDR3 length: 14 residues. The CDR3 protein is CASSVSLANTEAFF. CDR3 sequence (DNA): TGTGCCAGCAGTGTCAGTTTAGCGAACACTGAAGCTTTCTTT.

This chain joins TRBV15 and TRBJ1-5; D is perhaps TRBD1 (5 bases). This CDR3 spans 15 amino acids. Trimming shortened V by 1 base and J by 8 bases, and 15 bases separated the two germline ends. Per the germline V gene, CDR1 is LNHNV and CDR2 is YYDKDF (reference sequence). The CDR3 DNA reads as TGTGCCACCAGCAGAGGACAGCCCAACAGTAAGCCCCAGCATTTT. Amino acids: CATSRGQPNSKPQHF.

This clone has just one count. J is TRBJ2-7 and V is TRBV30, with TRBD2 identical over 8 bases. Germline CDR1 and CDR2: GTSNPN and SVGIG (reference sequence). This CDR3 comprises 14 residues. The V segment lost 4 bases and the J segment 9 bases; nucleotides outside the gene matches: 14. The CDR3 spells CAWKAFSGGCRQYF. The CDR3 coding sequence is TGTGCCTGGAAAGCTTTTTCGGGAGGGTGTCGGCAGTACTTC. Full variable domain (remainder filled in from reference TRBV30 and TRBJ2-7): SQTIHQWPATLVQPVGSPLSLECTVEGTSNPNLYWYRQAAGRGLQLLFYSVGIGQISSEVPQNLSASRPQDRQFILSSKKLLLSDSGFYLCAWKAFSGGCRQYFGPGTRLTVT.

This clone was picked up a small number of times. The chain couples TRBV27 to TRBJ2-1; a possible D gene is TRBD1 (5 bases). The CDR3 has 14 amino acids. The V and J ends lost 3 bases and 2 bases respectively, with 8 bases between them. CDR1 MNHEY and CDR2 SMNVEV come from the germline V gene (reference sequence). CDR3 protein: CASSLAGTYNEQFF. DNA for the CDR3: TGTGCCAGCAGTTTGGCAGGGACCTACAATGAGCAGTTCTTC.

V gene TRBV25-1 combines with J gene TRBJ2-2, with D perhaps matching TRBD1 (5 bases). CDR3 length: 16 residues. Trimming pared 4 bases from V and 0 bases from J, leaving 12 bases between. The germline V gene has CDR1 MGHDK and CDR2 SYGVNS. The CDR3 loop is CASSASSTANTGELFF. The CDR3 DNA sequence: TGTGCCAGCAGTGCGAGTTCGACAGCGAACACCGGGGAGCTGTTTTTT.

This chain connects TRBV7-8 to TRBJ2-1; D gene unclear. In germline, CDR1 is SGHVS, CDR2 FQNEAQ. Trimming stripped 3 bases from V and 4 bases from J, with 13 bases between. This CDR3 is built from 15 residues. This chain's CDR3 is CASSLEGVSYNEQFF. The CDR3 nucleotides read TGTGCCAGCAGCTTGGAAGGAGTATCTTACAATGAGCAGTTCTTC.

The chain is built from TRBV11-2 and TRBJ2-7; 14 bases match TRBD2. Germline assignment: CDR1 SGHAT and CDR2 FQNNGV. Losses at the gene ends were 2 bases for V and 7 bases for J; bases not matched to a gene: 7. The CDR3 covers 16 residues. In DNA, the CDR3 is TGTGCCAGCAGCTTAAGACTAGCGGGAGGGTTCGTGGAGCAGTACTTC. Protein sequence: CASSLRLAGGFVEQYF.